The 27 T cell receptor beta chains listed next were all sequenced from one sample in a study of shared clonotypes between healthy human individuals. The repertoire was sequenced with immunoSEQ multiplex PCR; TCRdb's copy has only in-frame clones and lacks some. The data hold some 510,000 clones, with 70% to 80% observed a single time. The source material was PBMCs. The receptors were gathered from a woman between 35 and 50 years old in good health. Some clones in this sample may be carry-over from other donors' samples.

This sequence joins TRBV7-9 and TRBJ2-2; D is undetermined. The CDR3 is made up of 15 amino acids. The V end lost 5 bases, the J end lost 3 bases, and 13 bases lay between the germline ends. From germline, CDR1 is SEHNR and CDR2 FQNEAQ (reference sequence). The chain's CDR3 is CASSPSLYDTGELFF. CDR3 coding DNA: TGTGCCAGCAGCCCCTCTCTCTATGACACCGGGGAGCTGTTTTTT. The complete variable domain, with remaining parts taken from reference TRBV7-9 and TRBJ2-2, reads DTGVSQNPRHKITKRGQNVTFRCDPISEHNRLYWYRQTLGQGPEFLTYFQNEAQLEKSRLLSDRFSAERPKGSFSTLEIQRTEQGDSAMYLCASSPSLYDTGELFFGEGSRLTVL.

The CDR3 bases are TGTGCCAGCAGATCCCCGGGAGGGCCCCAAGAGACCCAGTACTTC. It codes for CASRSPGGPQETQYF. The chain has TRBV28 and TRBJ2-5; TRBD2 matches 8 bases. The germline V gene encodes CDR1 MDHEN and CDR2 SYDVKM. This CDR3 is 15 amino acids long. J lost 1 base, V lost 6 bases, and 7 bases had no gene match.

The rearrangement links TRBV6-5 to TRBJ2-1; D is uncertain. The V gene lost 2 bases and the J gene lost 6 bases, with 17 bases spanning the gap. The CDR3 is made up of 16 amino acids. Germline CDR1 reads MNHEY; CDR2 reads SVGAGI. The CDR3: CASSYRYSPSGNEQFF. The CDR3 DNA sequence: TGTGCCAGCAGTTACCGGTACTCACCCTCGGGCAATGAGCAGTTCTTC.

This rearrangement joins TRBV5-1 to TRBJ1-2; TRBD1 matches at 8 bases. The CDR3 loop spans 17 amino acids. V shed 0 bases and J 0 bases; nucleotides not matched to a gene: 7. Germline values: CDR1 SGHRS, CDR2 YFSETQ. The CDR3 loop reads CASSLAQGEQANYGYTF. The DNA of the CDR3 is TGCGCCAGCAGCTTGGCACAGGGGGAGCAAGCTAACTATGGCTACACCTTC.

Written as DNA, the CDR3 is TGCGCCAGCAGCCAAGAGGGGACTAGCGGGTTGTCGTACTTC. This translates into CASSQEGTSGLSYF. This chain uses TRBV4-1 with TRBJ2-5; 12 positions match TRBD2. The V gene end was trimmed by 0 bases and the J gene end by 13 bases; junction bases not matched to a gene: 6. The CDR3 has 14 residues. Germline CDR1 and CDR2: MGHRA and YSYEKL.

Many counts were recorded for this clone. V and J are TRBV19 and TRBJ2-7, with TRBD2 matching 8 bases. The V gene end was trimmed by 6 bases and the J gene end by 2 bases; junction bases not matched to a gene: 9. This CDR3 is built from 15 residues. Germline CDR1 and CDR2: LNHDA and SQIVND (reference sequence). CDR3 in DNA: TGTGCCAGTAGCCCCAGCGGGAGCAGGCCCTACGAGCAGTACTTC. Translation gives CASSPSGSRPYEQYF.

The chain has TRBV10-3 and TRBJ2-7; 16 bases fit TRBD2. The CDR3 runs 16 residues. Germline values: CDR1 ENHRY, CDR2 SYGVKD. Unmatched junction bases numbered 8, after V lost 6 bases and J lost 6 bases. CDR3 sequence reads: CAIRPGTSGRAVEQYF. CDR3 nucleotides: TGTGCCATCAGACCCGGGACTAGCGGGAGGGCCGTCGAGCAGTACTTC.

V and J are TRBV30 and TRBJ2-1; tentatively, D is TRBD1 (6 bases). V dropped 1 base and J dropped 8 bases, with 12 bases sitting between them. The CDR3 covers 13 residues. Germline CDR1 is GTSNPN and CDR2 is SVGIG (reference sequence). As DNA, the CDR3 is TGTGCCTGGAGTGGAGGCAGGGGCGATGAGCAGTTCTTC. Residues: CAWSGGRGDEQFF.

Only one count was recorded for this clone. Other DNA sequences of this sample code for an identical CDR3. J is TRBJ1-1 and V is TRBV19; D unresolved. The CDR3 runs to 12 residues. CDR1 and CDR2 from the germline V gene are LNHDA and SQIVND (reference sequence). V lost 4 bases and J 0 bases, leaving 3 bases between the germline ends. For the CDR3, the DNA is TGTGCCAGTAGTAATCTGAACACTGAAGCTTTCTTT. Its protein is CASSNLNTEAFF.

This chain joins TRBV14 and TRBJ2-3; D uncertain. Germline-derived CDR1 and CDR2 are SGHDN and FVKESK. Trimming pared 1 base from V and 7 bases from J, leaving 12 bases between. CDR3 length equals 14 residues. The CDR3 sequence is CASSQVVPPYTQYF. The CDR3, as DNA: TGTGCCAGCAGCCAAGTTGTACCACCGTATACGCAGTATTTT. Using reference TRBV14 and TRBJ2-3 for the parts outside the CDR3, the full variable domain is EAGVTQFPSHSVIEKGQTVTLRCDPISGHDNLYWYRRVMGKEIKFLLHFVKESKQDESGMPNNRFLAERTGGTYSTLKVQPAELEDSGVYFCASSQVVPPYTQYFGPGTRLTVL.

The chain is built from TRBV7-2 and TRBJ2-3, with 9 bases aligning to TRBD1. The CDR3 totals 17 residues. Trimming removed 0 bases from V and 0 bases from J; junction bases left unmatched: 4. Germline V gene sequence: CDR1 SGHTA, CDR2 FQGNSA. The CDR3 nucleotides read TGTGCCAGCAGCTTAGCGACCGGGACAGGGAGCACAGATACGCAGTATTTT. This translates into CASSLATGTGSTDTQYF.

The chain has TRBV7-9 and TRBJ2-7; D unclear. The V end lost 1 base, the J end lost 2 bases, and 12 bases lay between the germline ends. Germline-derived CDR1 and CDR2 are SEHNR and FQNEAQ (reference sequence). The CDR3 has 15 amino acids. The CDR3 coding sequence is TGTGCCAGCAGCTTAGGCCAGGCGCCCACCTACGAGCAGTACTTC. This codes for CASSLGQAPTYEQYF.

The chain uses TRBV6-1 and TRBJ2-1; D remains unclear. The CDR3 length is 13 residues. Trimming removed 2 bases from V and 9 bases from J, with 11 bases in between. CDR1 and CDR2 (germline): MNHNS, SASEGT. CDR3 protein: CASSEPARAEQFF. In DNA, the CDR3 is TGTGCCAGCAGTGAACCCGCTAGGGCTGAGCAGTTCTTC.

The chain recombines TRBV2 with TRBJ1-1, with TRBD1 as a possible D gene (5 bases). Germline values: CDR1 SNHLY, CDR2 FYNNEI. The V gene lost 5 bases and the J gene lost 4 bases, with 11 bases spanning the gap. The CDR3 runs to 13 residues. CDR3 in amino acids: CASSSQGFTEAFF. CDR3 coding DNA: TGTGCCAGCAGTAGTCAGGGTTTCACTGAAGCTTTCTTT.

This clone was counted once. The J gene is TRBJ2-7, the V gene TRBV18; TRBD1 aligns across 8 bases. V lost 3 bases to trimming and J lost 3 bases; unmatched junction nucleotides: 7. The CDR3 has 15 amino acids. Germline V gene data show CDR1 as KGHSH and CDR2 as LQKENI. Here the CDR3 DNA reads TGTGCCAGCTCACCTTCGGGACAGGAGTTCTACGAGCAGTACTTC. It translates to CASSPSGQEFYEQYF.

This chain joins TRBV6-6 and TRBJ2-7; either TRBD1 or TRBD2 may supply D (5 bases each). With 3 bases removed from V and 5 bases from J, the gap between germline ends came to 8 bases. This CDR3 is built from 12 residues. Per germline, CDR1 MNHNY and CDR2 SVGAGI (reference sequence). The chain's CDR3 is CASSYRGDEQYF. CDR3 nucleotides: TGTGCCAGCAGTTATAGGGGAGACGAGCAGTACTTC.

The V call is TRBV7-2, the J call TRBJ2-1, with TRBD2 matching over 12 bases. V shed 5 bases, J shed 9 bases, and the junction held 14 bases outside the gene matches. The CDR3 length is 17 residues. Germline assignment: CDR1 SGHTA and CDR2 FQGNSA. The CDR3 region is CASSRLAGVRGAGEQFF. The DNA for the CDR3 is TGTGCCAGCAGCAGACTAGCGGGAGTCCGCGGGGCAGGTGAGCAGTTCTTC. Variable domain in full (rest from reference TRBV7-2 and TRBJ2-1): GAGVSQSPSNKVTEKGKDVELRCDPISGHTALYWYRQSLGQGLEFLIYFQGNSAPDKSGLPSDRFSAERTGGSVSTLTIQRTQQEDSAVYLCASSRLAGVRGAGEQFFGPGTRLTVL.

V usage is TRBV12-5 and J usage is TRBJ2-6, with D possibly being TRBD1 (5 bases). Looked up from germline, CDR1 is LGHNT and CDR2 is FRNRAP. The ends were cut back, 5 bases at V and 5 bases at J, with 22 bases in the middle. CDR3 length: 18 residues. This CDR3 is CASGGGTAGQSRANVLTF. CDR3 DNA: TGTGCTAGTGGTGGTGGCACTGCAGGACAAAGTCGGGCCAACGTCCTGACTTTC.

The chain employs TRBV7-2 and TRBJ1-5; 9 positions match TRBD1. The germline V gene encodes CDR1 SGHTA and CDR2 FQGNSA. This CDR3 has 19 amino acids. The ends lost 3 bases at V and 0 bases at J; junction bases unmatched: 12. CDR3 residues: CASSLSGGTGSYSNQPQHF. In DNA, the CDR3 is TGTGCCAGCAGCTTGAGCGGGGGGACAGGGTCATATAGCAATCAGCCCCAGCATTTT.

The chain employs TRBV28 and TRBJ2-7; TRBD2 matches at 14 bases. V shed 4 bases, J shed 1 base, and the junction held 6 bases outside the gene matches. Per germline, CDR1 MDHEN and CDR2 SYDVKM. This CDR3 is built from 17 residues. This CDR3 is CASSSGTSGRSSYEQYF. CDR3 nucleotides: TGTGCCAGCAGTTCCGGGACTAGCGGGAGATCGTCCTACGAGCAGTACTTC.

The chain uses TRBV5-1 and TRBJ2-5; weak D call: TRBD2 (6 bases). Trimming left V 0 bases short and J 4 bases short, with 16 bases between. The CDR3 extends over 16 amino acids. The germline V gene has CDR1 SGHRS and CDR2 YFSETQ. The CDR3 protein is CASSLAVAGTRETQYF. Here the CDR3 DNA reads TGCGCCAGCAGCTTGGCTGTTGCGGGAACTAGAGAGACCCAGTACTTC.

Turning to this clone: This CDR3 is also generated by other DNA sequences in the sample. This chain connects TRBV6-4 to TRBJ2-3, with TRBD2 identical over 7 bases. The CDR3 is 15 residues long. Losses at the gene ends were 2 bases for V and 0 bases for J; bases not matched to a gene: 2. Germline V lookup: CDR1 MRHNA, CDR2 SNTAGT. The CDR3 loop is CASSDVAGSTDTQYF. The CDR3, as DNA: TGTGCCAGCAGTGACGTAGCGGGTAGCACAGATACGCAGTATTTT.

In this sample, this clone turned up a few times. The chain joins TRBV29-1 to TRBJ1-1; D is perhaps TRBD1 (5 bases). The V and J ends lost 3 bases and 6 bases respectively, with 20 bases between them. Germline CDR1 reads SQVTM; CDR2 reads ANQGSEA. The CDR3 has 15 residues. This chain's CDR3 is CSVEGLPARGPEAFF. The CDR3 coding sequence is TGCAGCGTTGAGGGGTTGCCGGCCCGGGGCCCTGAAGCTTTCTTT. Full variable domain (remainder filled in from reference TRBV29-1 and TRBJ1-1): SAVISQKPSRDICQRGTSLTIQCQVDSQVTMMFWYRQQPGQSLTLIATANQGSEATYESGFVIDKFPISRPNLTFSTLTVSNMSPEDSSIYLCSVEGLPARGPEAFFGQGTRLTVV.

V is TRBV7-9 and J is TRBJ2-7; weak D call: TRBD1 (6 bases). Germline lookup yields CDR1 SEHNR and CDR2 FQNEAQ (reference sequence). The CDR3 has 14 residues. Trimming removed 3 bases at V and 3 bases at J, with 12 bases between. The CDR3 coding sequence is TGTGCCAGCAGCTTGTCGGGCAGGGGCTACGAGCAGTACTTC. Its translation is CASSLSGRGYEQYF.

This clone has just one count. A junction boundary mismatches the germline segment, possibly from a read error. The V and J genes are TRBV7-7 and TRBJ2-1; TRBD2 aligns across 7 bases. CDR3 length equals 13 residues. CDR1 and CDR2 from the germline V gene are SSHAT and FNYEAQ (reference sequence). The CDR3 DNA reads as TGTGCTAGCAGCTTAGAGGCCGGGACTAAGCAGTTCTTC. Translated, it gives CASSLEAGTKQFF.

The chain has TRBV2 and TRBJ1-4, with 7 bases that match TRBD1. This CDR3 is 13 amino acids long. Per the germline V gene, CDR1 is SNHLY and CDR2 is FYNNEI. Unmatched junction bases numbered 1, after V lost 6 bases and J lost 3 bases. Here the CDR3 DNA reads TGTGCCAGCAGGAGGGGGCCTAATGAAAAACTGTTTTTT. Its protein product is CASRRGPNEKLFF.

For the CDR3, the DNA is TGCGCCAGCAGCCAAGATCTGGTGGGAGGTACTACCTACGAGCAGTACTTC. It yields the protein CASSQDLVGGTTYEQYF. The chain recombines TRBV4-3 with TRBJ2-7, with D possibly being TRBD2 (6 bases). V shed 0 bases and J shed 2 bases, with 17 bases lying between them. Per the germline V gene, CDR1 is LGHNA and CDR2 is YSLEER. The CDR3 runs 17 residues.